This T cell receptor beta chain was documented in a study of blood T cell repertoires in COVID-19. Turning to the study itself: Samples representing acute and convalescent COVID-19 were sourced from the United States, Italy and Spain. Sources were T cells, B-cell-depleted T cells, or PBMCs; the material itself was cDNA or gDNA.

V lost 0 bases and J lost 2; bases outside the gene matches: 2. The CDR3 has 15 amino acids. CDR1 SGDLS and CDR2 YYNGEE come from the germline V gene. Per the study methods: How many nucleated cells were present was estimated from reference gene primer amplification. The data were produced by immunoSEQ multiplex PCR, yet TCRdb's version contains in-frame clones alone and is incomplete. V, J and clone size are those of that table, while D and trimming were read from the DNA. The table shows around 260,000 clones, with 83% occurring only once. The origin of this receptor is a woman in her fifties or sixties who had recovered from COVID-19. The J gene is TRBJ1-3, the V gene TRBV9; 7 nucleotides agree with TRBD1. The material sequenced was peripheral blood. Written as DNA, the CDR3 is TGTGCCAGCAGCGTAGCGCAGGGGGCTGGAAACACCATATATTTT. It is translated as CASSVAQGAGNTIYF.